This T cell receptor beta chain originates from a study of shared clonotypes between healthy human individuals. V was pared by 6 bases and J by 3 bases, with 13 bases between. Germline assignment: CDR1 SGHKS and CDR2 YYEKEE (reference sequence). CDR3 length equals 14 residues. Sequencing was performed with immunoSEQ multiplex PCR; in TCRdb, only in-frame clones are kept and a portion is missing. Altogether 950,000 to 1,300,000 clones are present, 60% to 80% being singletons, with the ten largest covering about 1.5%. This clonotype was sampled from a man in his late teens or twenties in good health. Sequenced: memory CD4+ T cells sorted from blood. The subset: CD45RA-negative fraction. The gene calls are TRBV5-5 and TRBJ1-5; a weak D match, TRBD1 (5 bases). The CDR3 here is CASTTGGNNQPQHF. In nucleotides, the CDR3 is TGTGCCAGCACCACCGGGGGTAACAATCAGCCCCAGCATTTT.